A selection of T cell receptor beta chains follows, all from one sample in a study of shared clonotypes between healthy human individuals. Assay used: immunoSEQ multiplex PCR; TCRdb lists only in-frame clones, some missing. The sample yields roughly 760,000 clones, about 74% seen once. The sample consisted of memory CD4+ T cells sorted from blood. The receptors shown here come from a woman younger than 45 in good health. Each CDR3 is given with its conserved first and last residue. A D gene is named only where the DNA matches it firmly. Rows give clone size only sometimes, using once, few, many, or a class for an expanded clone.

v_call: TRBV28
clone_size: few
d_call: TRBD1
j_call: TRBJ1-2
cdr3_aa: CASRPGTVNYGYTF
cdr3_nt: TGTGCCAGCAGACCCGGGACAGTCAACTATGGCTACACCTTC

v_call: TRBV4-1
clone_size: -
d_call: -
j_call: TRBJ1-1
cdr3_aa: CASSQGSRANTEAFF
cdr3_nt: TGCGCCAGCAGCCAAGGATCTCGGGCGAACACTGAAGCTTTCTTT

v_call: TRBV5-1
clone_size: -
d_call: -
j_call: TRBJ2-7
cdr3_aa: CASSPASYEQYF
cdr3_nt: TGCGCCAGCAGTCCGGCCAGCTACGAGCAGTACTTC

v_call: TRBV27
clone_size: few
d_call: -
j_call: TRBJ2-7
cdr3_aa: CASSRTRYEQYF
cdr3_nt: TGTGCCAGCAGTCGAACCAGATACGAGCAGTACTTC

v_call: TRBV28
clone_size: -
d_call: -
j_call: TRBJ2-7
cdr3_aa: CASSSSGTGSYEQYF
cdr3_nt: TGTGCCAGCAGTTCGTCCGGGACTGGCTCCTACGAGCAGTACTTC

v_call: TRBV7-3
clone_size: -
d_call: -
j_call: TRBJ2-7
cdr3_aa: CASSFYYEQYF
cdr3_nt: TGTGCCAGCAGCTTCTACTACGAGCAGTACTTC

v_call: TRBV29-1
clone_size: -
d_call: -
j_call: TRBJ1-2
cdr3_aa: CSVLGGYGYTF
cdr3_nt: TGCAGCGTTTTGGGAGGATACGGCTACACCTTC

v_call: TRBV12-2
clone_size: -
d_call: -
j_call: TRBJ1-1
cdr3_aa: CASRPLSLQPLGTEAFF
cdr3_nt: TGTGCAAGTCGCCCCCTCAGCCTCCAGCCCTTGGGGACTGAAGCTTTCTTT

v_call: TRBV9
clone_size: -
d_call: -
j_call: TRBJ2-4
cdr3_aa: CASSPLQETGIQYF
cdr3_nt: TGTGCCAGCAGCCCCTTACAGGAAACAGGCATTCAGTACTTC

v_call: TRBV7-3
clone_size: few
d_call: TRBD1
j_call: TRBJ2-2
cdr3_aa: CASSAGQGTGELFF
cdr3_nt: TGTGCCAGCAGCGCGGGACAGGGGACCGGGGAGCTGTTTTTT

v_call: TRBV13
clone_size: -
d_call: TRBD2
j_call: TRBJ2-2
cdr3_aa: CASSPTRTSRTGELFF
cdr3_nt: TGTGCCAGCAGCCCAACCCGGACTAGCCGTACCGGGGAGCTGTTTTTT

v_call: TRBV21-1
clone_size: few
d_call: -
j_call: TRBJ1-2
cdr3_aa: CASSKGPGRTFNYGYTF
cdr3_nt: TGTGCCAGCAGCAAAGGGCCGGGACGGACTTTTAACTATGGCTACACCTTC

v_call: TRBV6-5
clone_size: -
d_call: -
j_call: TRBJ1-3
cdr3_aa: CASSPGVAGNTIYF
cdr3_nt: TGTGCCAGCAGTCCAGGGGTTGCGGGAAACACCATATATTTT

v_call: TRBV19
clone_size: -
d_call: TRBD2
j_call: TRBJ2-2
cdr3_aa: CASSPGTSGRVAGELFF
cdr3_nt: TGTGCCAGTAGTCCCGGGACTAGCGGGAGGGTTGCCGGGGAGCTGTTTTTT

v_call: TRBV9
clone_size: -
d_call: TRBD2
j_call: TRBJ2-3
cdr3_aa: CASSVGLAGPDTQYF
cdr3_nt: TGTGCCAGCAGCGTGGGACTAGCGGGACCAGATACGCAGTATTTT

v_call: TRBV2
clone_size: -
d_call: -
j_call: TRBJ1-1
cdr3_aa: CASSARRGREAAFF
cdr3_nt: TGTGCCAGCAGTGCACGACGGGGGAGGGAGGCAGCTTTCTTT

v_call: TRBV19
clone_size: -
d_call: -
j_call: TRBJ2-6
cdr3_aa: CASSIHGAGGANVLTF
cdr3_nt: TGTGCCAGTAGTATTCACGGGGCTGGTGGGGCCAACGTCCTGACTTTC

v_call: TRBV5-5
clone_size: -
d_call: TRBD1
j_call: TRBJ1-2
cdr3_aa: CASSLVGQVFNYGYTF
cdr3_nt: TGTGCCAGCAGCTTGGTGGGACAGGTGTTTAACTATGGCTACACCTTC

v_call: TRBV4-1
clone_size: -
d_call: TRBD2
j_call: TRBJ2-5
cdr3_aa: CASSQGPGGQETQYF
cdr3_nt: TGCGCCAGCAGCCAAGGCCCGGGGGGCCAAGAGACCCAGTACTTC

v_call: TRBV7-2
clone_size: few
d_call: -
j_call: TRBJ2-1
cdr3_aa: CASSFASVYNEQFF
cdr3_nt: TGTGCCAGCAGCTTTGCTAGCGTGTACAATGAGCAGTTCTTC

v_call: TRBV14
clone_size: -
d_call: -
j_call: TRBJ1-4
cdr3_aa: CASSRGSLNEKLFF
cdr3_nt: TGTGCCAGCAGCCGTGGCAGTCTTAATGAAAAACTGTTTTTT

v_call: TRBV5-1
clone_size: -
d_call: -
j_call: TRBJ2-7
cdr3_aa: CASSFSGESSYEQYF
cdr3_nt: TGCGCCAGCAGCTTCTCCGGGGAGAGCTCCTACGAGCAGTACTTC

v_call: TRBV11-2
clone_size: -
d_call: TRBD1
j_call: TRBJ2-7
cdr3_aa: CASSSTQGTSYEQYF
cdr3_nt: TGTGCCAGCAGCTCCACACAGGGGACGTCCTACGAGCAGTACTTC

v_call: TRBV28
clone_size: -
d_call: TRBD2
j_call: TRBJ2-5
cdr3_aa: CASTLAGRETQYF
cdr3_nt: TGTGCCAGCACCTTAGCGGGACGAGAGACCCAGTACTTC

v_call: TRBV28
clone_size: once
d_call: TRBD1
j_call: TRBJ1-5
cdr3_aa: CASRKPTGGNQPQHF
cdr3_nt: TGTGCCAGCAGAAAGCCCACAGGGGGCAATCAGCCCCAGCATTTT

v_call: TRBV10-2
clone_size: -
d_call: TRBD2
j_call: TRBJ2-7
cdr3_aa: CASTRTSPAHEQYF
cdr3_nt: TGCGCCAGCACCAGGACTAGCCCTGCTCACGAGCAGTACTTC

v_call: TRBV25-1
clone_size: -
d_call: TRBD2
j_call: TRBJ2-3
cdr3_aa: CASFGSGSPTDTQYF
cdr3_nt: TGTGCCAGCTTCGGTAGCGGGAGCCCCACAGATACGCAGTATTTT

v_call: TRBV7-9
clone_size: -
d_call: -
j_call: TRBJ2-6
cdr3_aa: CASRGRLAAGANVLTF
cdr3_nt: TGTGCCAGCAGAGGTCGACTTGCGGCTGGGGCCAACGTCCTGACTTTC

v_call: TRBV6-4
clone_size: once
d_call: -
j_call: TRBJ2-3
cdr3_aa: CASSEQDLSTDTQYF
cdr3_nt: TGTGCCAGCAGCGAACAGGACCTTTCAACAGATACGCAGTATTTT

v_call: TRBV5-4
clone_size: -
d_call: -
j_call: TRBJ1-2
cdr3_aa: CASSPGGANYGYTF
cdr3_nt: TGTGCCAGCAGCCCCGGAGGGGCTAACTATGGCTACACCTTC

v_call: TRBV9
clone_size: -
d_call: TRBD2
j_call: TRBJ2-1
cdr3_aa: CASSAELRAGALNEQFF
cdr3_nt: TGTGCCAGCAGCGCGGAACTCCGAGCGGGAGCCCTCAATGAGCAGTTCTTC